This TCR beta chain originates from a study of early T cells in non-severe SARS-CoV-2 infection. From germline, CDR1 is DFQATT and CDR2 SNEGSKA (reference sequence). CDR3 length: 10 residues. V was trimmed by 6 bases and J by 4 bases, leaving 6 bases between them. Via MiXCR, TCRdb re-called the 5' RACE reads, giving one row per CDR3 protein. The table has tens of thousands of distinct CDR3 sequences, around 10% seen once. The input for sequencing was whole blood, taken at baseline. The gene calls are TRBV20-1 and TRBJ2-5; D tentatively reads TRBD1 or TRBD2 (5 bases each). The TCR originated in an adult who was a healthcare worker with PCR-confirmed SARS-CoV-2 infection or an uninfected control (not recorded which). CDR3 in amino acids: CSAGVETQYF. The DNA of the CDR3 is TGCAGTGCGGGGGTAGAGACCCAGTACTTC.